Following are 13 T cell receptor beta chains from one sample sequenced in a study of blood T cell repertoires in COVID-19. Profiled with immunoSEQ multiplex PCR; TCRdb holds only in-frame clones, not every one. The data hold about 99,000 clones, with over 75% observed a single time. Sequenced sample: peripheral blood. These receptors all come from a human donor in a cohort sampled during active COVID-19.

V usage is TRBV6-6 and J usage is TRBJ1-3; D remains unclear. Germline V gene sequence: CDR1 MNHNY, CDR2 SVGAGI (reference sequence). The CDR3 runs 12 residues. V shed 7 bases and J shed 2 bases, with 6 bases lying between them. The CDR3 DNA follows: TGTGCCAGCAAAACAGCTGGAAACACCATATATTTT. Its translation: CASKTAGNTIYF.

The J gene is TRBJ1-2, the V gene TRBV7-2, with 10 nucleotides matching TRBD1. The CDR3 covers 17 residues. The germline V gene has CDR1 SGHTA and CDR2 FQGNSA. V was clipped by 4 bases and J by 3 bases; unmatched bases: 11. The CDR3 spells CASSWSLGTGADYGYTF. For the CDR3, the DNA is TGTGCCAGCAGCTGGAGTCTCGGGACAGGGGCCGACTATGGCTACACCTTC.

This chain links TRBV4-3 with TRBJ2-7; D may be TRBD2 (6 bases). The CDR3 is 16 residues long. V lost 0 bases and J lost 2, with 14 bases in between. In germline, CDR1 is LGHNA, CDR2 YSLEER. This CDR3 reads CASSQDLGGRPYEQYF. The CDR3 DNA is TGCGCCAGCAGCCAAGATCTAGGAGGGAGGCCCTACGAGCAGTACTTC.

The J gene is TRBJ2-1, the V gene TRBV28; TRBD1 agrees at 9 bases. Germline V lookup: CDR1 MDHEN, CDR2 SYDVKM. The trim removed 3 bases at V and 7 bases at J, leaving 10 bases unmatched. The CDR3 consists of 16 residues. The CDR3 DNA sequence: TGTGCCAGCAGTTTGCTGGGGGGACAGGGAAATAATGAGCAGTTCTTC. Translation: CASSLLGGQGNNEQFF.

This clone has only one observation. The chain combines TRBV9 with TRBJ2-7; 12 bases line up with TRBD1. The germline V gene encodes CDR1 SGDLS and CDR2 YYNGEE. This CDR3 comprises 16 residues. J lost 7 bases, V lost 4 bases, and 12 bases had no gene match. DNA of the CDR3: TGTGCCAGCAGCCTTGACTTCGGGACAGGGGGCCGAGAGCAGTACTTC. Amino acids: CASSLDFGTGGREQYF. Drawing the rest from reference TRBV9 and TRBJ2-7, the complete variable domain is DSGVTQTPKHLITATGQRVTLRCSPRSGDLSVYWYQQSLDQGLQFLIQYYNGEERAKGNILERFSAQQFPDLHSELNLSSLELGDSALYFCASSLDFGTGGREQYFGPGTRLTVT.

The chain uses TRBV9 and TRBJ1-2, with TRBD1 as a possible D gene (6 bases). Germline CDR1 SGDLS, CDR2 YYNGEE. Trimming took off 6 bases at V and 3 bases at J, with 15 bases between the two ends. The CDR3 is 14 residues long. The CDR3 DNA sequence: TGTGCCAGCACCATAGGACAGAACCACTATGGCTACACCTTC. The encoded protein is CASTIGQNHYGYTF.

V usage is TRBV19 and J usage is TRBJ1-5; D is ambiguous. V was trimmed by 7 bases and J by 1 base, leaving 8 bases between them. Germline CDR1 reads LNHDA; CDR2 reads SQIVND (reference sequence). The CDR3 consists of 13 residues. The CDR3 coding sequence is TGTGCCAGTAAGTCCAGGAGCAATCAGCCCCAGCATTTT. This gives the protein CASKSRSNQPQHF. Full variable domain (missing parts from reference TRBV19 and TRBJ1-5): DGGITQSPKYLFRKEGQNVTLSCEQNLNHDAMYWYRQDPGQGLRLIYYSQIVNDFQKGDIAEGYSVSREKKESFPLTVTSAQKNPTAFYLCASKSRSNQPQHFGDGTRLSIL.

This clone was detected a few times. Other nucleotide sequences in the sample specify the same CDR3. The genes are TRBV19 and TRBJ2-7, with 9 bases identical to TRBD2. CDR3 length: 14 amino acids. CDR1 is LNHDA, CDR2 SQIVND, per germline (reference sequence). Losses at the gene ends were 4 bases for V and 0 bases for J; bases not matched to a gene: 1. CDR3 sequence: CASSSGGGSYEQYF. The CDR3 bases are TGTGCCAGTAGTAGCGGGGGGGGCTCCTACGAGCAGTACTTC.

In this sample, this clone turned up once. The chain uses TRBV27 and TRBJ2-7, with TRBD1 matching over 8 bases. V was clipped by 7 bases and J by 8 bases; unmatched bases: 4. The CDR3 loop spans 11 amino acids. In germline, CDR1 is MNHEY, CDR2 SMNVEV (reference sequence). The CDR3, as DNA: TGTGCCAGCAACCAGGGGGCTCAGCAGTACTTC. This encodes CASNQGAQQYF.

J is TRBJ2-3 and V is TRBV7-2; D is perhaps TRBD1 (6 bases). V lost 4 bases and J 4 bases, leaving 9 bases between the germline ends. CDR1 is SGHTA, CDR2 FQGNSA, per germline. The CDR3 covers 13 residues. CDR3 DNA: TGTGCCAGCAGCTATACAGGGCCAGATACGCAGTATTTT. Translation: CASSYTGPDTQYF.

The chain recombines TRBV9 with TRBJ2-7; D is ambiguous. The germline V and J ends were trimmed by 0 bases and 2 bases, with 9 bases remaining between them. CDR1 and CDR2 from the germline V gene are SGDLS and YYNGEE. This CDR3 is built from 14 residues. CDR3 protein: CASSVDAVPYEQYF. As DNA, the CDR3 is TGTGCCAGCAGCGTAGATGCGGTACCCTACGAGCAGTACTTC.

The chain joins TRBV27 to TRBJ1-2; D perhaps matches TRBD1 (5 bases). Germline CDR1 reads MNHEY; CDR2 reads SMNVEV (reference sequence). V lost 3 bases, J lost 2 bases, and 7 bases lay in between. There are 13 residues in the CDR3. CDR3 residues: CASSLTENYGYTF. The CDR3 nucleotides are TGTGCCAGCAGTTTGACAGAAAACTATGGCTACACCTTC.

As regards this clone: At one boundary the junction diverges from the germline segment, which might be a read error. The chain uses TRBV7-7 and TRBJ2-5; 11 bases match TRBD1. This CDR3 region has 15 residues. Germline assignment: CDR1 SSHAT and CDR2 FNYEAQ (reference sequence). This CDR3 is CASSNPGQGGETQYF. The CDR3 DNA sequence: TGTGCTAGCAGCAACCCGGGACAGGGGGGAGAGACCCAGTACTTC.